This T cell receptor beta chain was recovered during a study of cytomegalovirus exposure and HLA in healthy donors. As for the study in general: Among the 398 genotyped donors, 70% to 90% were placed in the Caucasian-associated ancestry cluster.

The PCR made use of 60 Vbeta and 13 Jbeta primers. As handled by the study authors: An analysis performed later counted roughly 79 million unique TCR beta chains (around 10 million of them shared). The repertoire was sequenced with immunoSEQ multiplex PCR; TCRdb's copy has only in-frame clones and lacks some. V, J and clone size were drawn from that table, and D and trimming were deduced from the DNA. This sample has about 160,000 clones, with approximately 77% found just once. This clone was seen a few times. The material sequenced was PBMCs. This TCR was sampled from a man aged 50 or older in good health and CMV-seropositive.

In nucleotides, the CDR3 is TGTGCCAGCAGCGTAGCTCTAGGGGGCAGGAACGAGCAGTACTTC. It translates to CASSVALGGRNEQYF. This chain uses TRBV9 with TRBJ2-7; 7 positions agree with TRBD1. Germline V gene sequence: CDR1 SGDLS, CDR2 YYNGEE. The CDR3 extends over 15 amino acids. After removal of 0 bases from V and 5 bases from J, the junction contained 8 bases not matched to a gene.